The 20 T cell receptor beta chains below were found in one sample sequenced in a study of blood T cell repertoires in COVID-19 (dated by TCRdb to the early 2020s). Preparation of the library involved the immunoSEQ multiplex PCR assay. Drawn from immuneACCESS, this table holds only the in-frame rearrangements with V and J called that TCRdb kept. Clones are partly lost; checked studies trace under half to an unresolved V gene and leave the rest unexplained. Present in this sample are 71,000 or so clones, about nine tenths of which were seen just once. The ten largest clones take up over 15% of the sample. Material for sequencing was peripheral blood. These receptors originate from a man older than 75 in a cohort sampled during active COVID-19.

For the CDR3, the DNA is TGTGCCAGCAGCCAAAGCCTAGGGACTAACTTGGTGGCCAAAAACATTCAGTACTTC. It specifies CASSQSLGTNLVAKNIQYF. The chain carries TRBV4-2 and TRBJ2-4; 7 nucleotides align to TRBD2. Germline values: CDR1 LGHNA, CDR2 YNFKEQ. This CDR3 has 19 amino acids. The trim removed 2 bases at V and 1 base at J, leaving 14 bases unmatched.

This clone showed up just once. The chain recombines TRBV24-1 with TRBJ2-5; 7 nucleotides align to TRBD2. The CDR3 extends over 15 amino acids. Germline trimming cut 3 bases from V and 3 bases from J; bases unmatched to any gene: 6. The germline V gene encodes CDR1 KGHDR and CDR2 SFDVKD. The CDR3 DNA reads TGTGCCACCAGTGATCCATCTAGCGGAAAAGAGACCCAGTACTTC. Protein: CATSDPSSGKETQYF.

The chain links TRBV5-6 to TRBJ1-6; 8 bases line up with TRBD1. V shed 3 bases, J shed 3 bases, and the junction held 5 bases outside the gene matches. The CDR3 loop spans 16 amino acids. The germline gives CDR1 SGHDT, CDR2 YYEEEE. The CDR3, as DNA: TGTGCCAGCAGCTCTTCAGGGGGCGTCTATAATTCACCCCTCCACTTT. Protein: CASSSSGGVYNSPLHF.

This clone appeared a single time. This rearrangement joins TRBV29-1 to TRBJ1-1, with a weak D call TRBD1 (6 bases). With 4 bases removed from V and 5 bases from J, the gap between germline ends came to 14 bases. This CDR3 has 13 amino acids. Germline-derived CDR1 and CDR2 are SQVTM and ANQGSEA. CDR3: CSVALGGVTEAFF. In nucleotides, the CDR3 is TGCAGCGTTGCCTTAGGGGGAGTGACTGAAGCTTTCTTT.

The V and J genes are TRBV3-1 (or the pseudogene TRBV3-2) and TRBJ2-1; 8 bases line up with TRBD1. The trim removed 4 bases at V and 9 bases at J, leaving 8 bases unmatched. CDR1 is LGHDT, CDR2 YNNKEL, per germline (reference sequence). The CDR3 has 14 amino acids. CDR3 residues: CASSLGTGFGEQFF. The CDR3 coding sequence is TGTGCCAGCAGCCTGGGGACAGGCTTCGGTGAGCAGTTCTTC.

The chain is built from TRBV27 and TRBJ1-6; TRBD1 agrees at 9 bases. After removal of 0 bases from V and 7 bases from J, the junction contained 7 bases not matched to a gene. The germline gives CDR1 MNHEY, CDR2 SMNVEV (reference sequence). This CDR3 region has 17 residues. The CDR3, as DNA: TGTGCCAGCAGTTTATCTCCGACAGGGGGTGGCAATTCACCCCTCCACTTT. Its protein is CASSLSPTGGGNSPLHF.

The chain links TRBV7-2 to TRBJ2-1, with unresolved D. This CDR3 has 13 amino acids. The V end was cut by 1 base, the J end by 8 bases, with 9 bases between. CDR1 and CDR2 (germline): SGHTA, FQGNSA. CDR3 sequence reads: CASSLVPPDEQFF. Here the CDR3 DNA reads TGTGCCAGCAGCTTAGTTCCCCCCGATGAGCAGTTCTTC.

The chain carries TRBV14 and TRBJ2-2; tentative D call: TRBD1 (5 bases). Germline V CDR1 and CDR2: SGHDN, FVKESK. Trimming removed 6 bases from V and 6 bases from J, with 17 bases in between. The CDR3 runs 15 residues. The CDR3 reads CASSLDLGRAGELFF. The CDR3 nucleotides read TGTGCCAGCAGTCTAGACTTGGGCAGGGCCGGGGAGCTGTTTTTT.

With regard to this clone: Relative to the germline gene, one junction end is altered; a read error may explain this. Distinct nucleotide sequences in the sample also encode this CDR3. The chain couples TRBV7-9 to TRBJ1-6; D gene ambiguous. This CDR3 contains 12 residues. Germline loops: CDR1 SEHNR, CDR2 FQNEAQ (reference sequence). Here the CDR3 DNA reads TGTGCCAGCAGCTTTGAGAATTCACCTCTCCACTTT. Translated, it gives CASSFENSPLHF.

This chain joins TRBV7-6 and TRBJ2-1; the D gene is possibly TRBD1 (6 bases). The V gene lost 1 base and the J gene lost 0 bases, with 16 bases spanning the gap. Looked up from germline, CDR1 is SGHVS and CDR2 is FNYEAQ. The CDR3 runs to 18 residues. The CDR3 reads CASSLVSPGESSYNEQFF. The CDR3 coding sequence is TGTGCCAGCAGCTTAGTAAGTCCAGGGGAGAGCTCCTACAATGAGCAGTTCTTC. The full variable domain, its missing parts supplied by reference TRBV7-6 and TRBJ2-1, is GAGVSQSPRYKVTKRGQDVALRCDPISGHVSLYWYRQALGQGPEFLTYFNYEAQQDKSGLPNDRFSAERPEGSISTLTIQRTEQRDSAMYRCASSLVSPGESSYNEQFFGPGTRLTVL.

This sequence joins TRBV18 and TRBJ1-5; TRBD1 might be the D (5 bases). V dropped 3 bases and J dropped 5 bases, with 8 bases sitting between them. Per the germline V gene, CDR1 is KGHSH and CDR2 is LQKENI. The CDR3 runs 13 residues. The CDR3 DNA reads TGTGCCAGCTCACCGGGGCAGGATCAGCCCCAGCATTTT. It translates to CASSPGQDQPQHF.

The V and J genes are TRBV9 and TRBJ2-7; 11 positions agree with TRBD2. After removal of 0 bases from V and 4 bases from J, the junction contained 0 bases not matched to a gene. Germline CDR1 SGDLS, CDR2 YYNGEE. The CDR3 consists of 14 residues. The CDR3: CASSVGLAGYEQYF. CDR3 DNA sequence: TGTGCCAGCAGCGTAGGACTAGCGGGGTACGAGCAGTACTTC.

This clone was observed once. The chain couples TRBV29-1 to TRBJ1-1, with unresolved D. The length of the CDR3 is 13 residues. V was cut by 7 bases and J by 3 bases, with 15 bases left in between. CDR1 SQVTM and CDR2 ANQGSEA come from the germline V gene. CDR3 bases: TGCAGCGCCGCACTAAATGTGGACACTGAAGCTTTCTTT. This gives the protein CSAALNVDTEAFF.

V and J are TRBV2 and TRBJ1-5; TRBD1 is a possible D gene (5 bases). The V end lost 3 bases, the J end lost 2 bases, and 14 bases lay between the germline ends. The CDR3 contains 16 residues. Germline CDR1 and CDR2: SNHLY and FYNNEI. The DNA for the CDR3 is TGTGCCAGCAGTGATAGGGGAAAAAGGGGCAATCAGCCCCAGCATTTT. Translation gives CASSDRGKRGNQPQHF.

Here the CDR3 reads CASSSAGGLTDTQYF. Here the CDR3 DNA reads TGCGCCAGCAGCTCAGCGGGGGGGCTCACAGATACGCAGTATTTT. The gene calls are TRBV5-1 and TRBJ2-3; 10 bases match TRBD2. This CDR3 is built from 15 residues. The junction had 3 bases not matched to a gene; V was cut back by 3 bases and J by 2 bases. CDR1 is SGHRS, CDR2 YFSETQ, per germline. The entire variable domain, with the rest obtained from reference TRBV5-1 and TRBJ2-3, is as follows: KAGVTQTPRYLIKTRGQQVTLSCSPISGHRSVSWYQQTPGQGLQFLFEYFSETQRNKGNFPGRFSGRQFSNSRSEMNVSTLELGDSALYLCASSSAGGLTDTQYFGPGTRLTVL.

Worth noting for this clone: One end of the junction varies from germline; a read error may be responsible. CDR3 residues: CASSYSIEGQHPF. The CDR3 region has the DNA TGTGCCAGCAGTTACTCGATAGAGGGACAACACCCCTTC. This chain links TRBV6-6 with TRBJ1-2, with D perhaps TRBD1 (6 bases). The CDR3 totals 13 residues. CDR1 and CDR2 (germline): MNHNY, SVGAGI (reference sequence).

The V call is TRBV5-1, the J call TRBJ2-5; possible D gene TRBD2, 5 bases. The V gene lost 0 bases and the J gene lost 0 bases, with 12 bases spanning the gap. The CDR3 runs to 16 residues. CDR1 SGHRS and CDR2 YFSETQ come from the germline V gene. The chain's CDR3 is CASSLAASTDQETQYF. As DNA, the CDR3 is TGCGCCAGCAGCTTGGCGGCTAGCACCGACCAAGAGACCCAGTACTTC.

The V and J genes are TRBV11-2 and TRBJ2-1, with TRBD2 as a possible D gene (7 bases). V shed 3 bases and J shed 6 bases, with 12 bases lying between them. Germline V gene lookup returns CDR1 SGHAT and CDR2 FQNNGV. The CDR3 length is 14 residues. This CDR3 reads CASSFGGAGNEQFF. Here the CDR3 DNA reads TGTGCCAGCAGCTTTGGGGGGGCTGGCAATGAGCAGTTCTTC.

This chain uses TRBV15 with TRBJ1-6; no firm D call. The ends were cut back, 1 base at V and 8 bases at J, with 12 bases in the middle. The CDR3 is made up of 15 amino acids. CDR1 is LNHNV, CDR2 YYDKDF, per germline (reference sequence). The CDR3 reads CATSRGPIRDSPLHF. As DNA, the CDR3 is TGTGCCACCAGCAGAGGGCCCATTCGGGATTCACCCCTCCACTTT.

This clone has a handful of counts. The CDR3 region has the DNA TGCAGCGTTGATTCTCAACCGGGGGGGAAGACCCAGTACTTC. It codes for CSVDSQPGGKTQYF. The chain joins TRBV29-1 to TRBJ2-5; TRBD2 aligns across 8 bases. The germline gives CDR1 SQVTM, CDR2 ANQGSEA. J gave up 6 bases and V 3 bases, and 9 bases lay outside the gene matches. This CDR3 contains 14 residues.